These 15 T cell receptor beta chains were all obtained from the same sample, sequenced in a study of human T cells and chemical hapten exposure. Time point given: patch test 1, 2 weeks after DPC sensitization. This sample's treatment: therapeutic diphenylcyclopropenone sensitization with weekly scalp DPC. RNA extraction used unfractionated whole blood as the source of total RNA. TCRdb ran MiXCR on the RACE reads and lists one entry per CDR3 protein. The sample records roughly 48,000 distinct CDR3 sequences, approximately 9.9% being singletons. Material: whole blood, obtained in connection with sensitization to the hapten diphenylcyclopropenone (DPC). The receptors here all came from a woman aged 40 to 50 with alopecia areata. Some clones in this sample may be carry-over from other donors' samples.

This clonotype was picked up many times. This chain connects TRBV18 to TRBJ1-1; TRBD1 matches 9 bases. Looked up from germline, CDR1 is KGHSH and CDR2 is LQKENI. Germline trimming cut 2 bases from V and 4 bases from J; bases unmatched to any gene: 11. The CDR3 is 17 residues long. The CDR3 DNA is TGTGCCAGCTCACCAGTCCCGGGACAGGGTTCAGGCACTGAAGCTTTCTTT. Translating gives CASSPVPGQGSGTEAFF.

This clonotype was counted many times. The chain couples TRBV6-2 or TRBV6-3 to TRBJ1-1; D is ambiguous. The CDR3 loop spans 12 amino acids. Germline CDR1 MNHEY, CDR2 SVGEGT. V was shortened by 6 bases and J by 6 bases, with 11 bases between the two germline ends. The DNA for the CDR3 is TGTGCCAGCAGCACAGCGAGCCCTGAAGCTTTCTTT. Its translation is CASSTASPEAFF.

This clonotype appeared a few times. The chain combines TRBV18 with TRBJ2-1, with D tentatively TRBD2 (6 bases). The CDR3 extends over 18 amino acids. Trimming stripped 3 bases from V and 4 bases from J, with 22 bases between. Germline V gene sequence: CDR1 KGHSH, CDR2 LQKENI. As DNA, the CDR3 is TGTGCCAGCTCACCGAGGCTCCCGGGGGTGACCCCATACAATGAGCAGTTCTTC. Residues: CASSPRLPGVTPYNEQFF.

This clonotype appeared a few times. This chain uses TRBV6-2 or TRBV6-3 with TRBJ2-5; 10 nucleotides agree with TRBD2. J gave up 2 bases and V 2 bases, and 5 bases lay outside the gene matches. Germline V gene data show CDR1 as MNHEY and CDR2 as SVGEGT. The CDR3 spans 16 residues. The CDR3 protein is CASSYVLAGVQETQYF. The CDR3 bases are TGTGCCAGCAGTTACGTTCTAGCGGGGGTACAAGAGACCCAGTACTTC.

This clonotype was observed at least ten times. The CDR3 sequence: CASSTRPGGPAEQYF. In nucleotides, the CDR3 is TGTGCCAGTAGTACCCGCCCCGGGGGGCCTGCCGAGCAGTACTTC. The V gene is TRBV19, the J gene TRBJ2-7; possible D gene TRBD2, 7 bases. Germline CDR1 is LNHDA and CDR2 is SQIVND (reference sequence). Trimming took off 4 bases at V and 6 bases at J, with 19 bases between the two ends. This CDR3 spans 15 amino acids.

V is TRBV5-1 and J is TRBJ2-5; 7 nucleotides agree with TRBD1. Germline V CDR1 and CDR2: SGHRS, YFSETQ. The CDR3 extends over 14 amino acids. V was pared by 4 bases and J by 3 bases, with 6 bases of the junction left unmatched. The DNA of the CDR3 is TGCGCCAGCAGCCCCACCGGGACAGAAGAGACCCAGTACTTC. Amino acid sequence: CASSPTGTEETQYF.

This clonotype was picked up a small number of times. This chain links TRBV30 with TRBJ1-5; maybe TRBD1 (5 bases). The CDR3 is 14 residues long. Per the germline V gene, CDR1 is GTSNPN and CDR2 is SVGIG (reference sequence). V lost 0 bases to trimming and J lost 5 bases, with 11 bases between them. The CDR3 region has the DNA TGTGCCTGGAGTGTTTCGGGGGGTGATCAGCCCCAGCATTTT. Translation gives CAWSVSGGDQPQHF.

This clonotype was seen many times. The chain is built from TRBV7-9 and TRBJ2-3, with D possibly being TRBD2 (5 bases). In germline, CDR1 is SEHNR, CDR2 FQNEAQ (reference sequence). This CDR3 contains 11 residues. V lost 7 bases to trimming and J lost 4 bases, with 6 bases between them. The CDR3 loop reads CASKRADTQYF. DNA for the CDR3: TGTGCCAGCAAGAGGGCAGATACGCAGTATTTT.

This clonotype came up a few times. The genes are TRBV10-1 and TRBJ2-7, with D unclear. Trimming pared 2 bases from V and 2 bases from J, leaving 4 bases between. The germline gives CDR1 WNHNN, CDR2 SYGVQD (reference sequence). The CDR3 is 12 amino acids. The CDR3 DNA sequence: TGCGCCAGCAGTGAGGACCCCTACGAGCAGTACTTC. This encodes CASSEDPYEQYF.

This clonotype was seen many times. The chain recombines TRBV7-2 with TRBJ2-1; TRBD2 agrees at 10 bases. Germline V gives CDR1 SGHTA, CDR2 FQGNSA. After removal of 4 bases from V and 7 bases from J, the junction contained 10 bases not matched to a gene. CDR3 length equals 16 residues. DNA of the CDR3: TGTGCCAGCAGCTCTAGTGCTAGCGGGAGTTGGAATGAGCAGTTCTTC. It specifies CASSSSASGSWNEQFF.

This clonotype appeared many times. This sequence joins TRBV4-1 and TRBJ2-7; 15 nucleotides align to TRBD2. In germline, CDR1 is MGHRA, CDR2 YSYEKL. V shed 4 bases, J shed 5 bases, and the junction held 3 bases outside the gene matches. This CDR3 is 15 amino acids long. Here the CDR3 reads CASSRGLAGGHEQYF. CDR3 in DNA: TGCGCCAGCAGCCGCGGACTAGCGGGAGGGCACGAGCAGTACTTC.

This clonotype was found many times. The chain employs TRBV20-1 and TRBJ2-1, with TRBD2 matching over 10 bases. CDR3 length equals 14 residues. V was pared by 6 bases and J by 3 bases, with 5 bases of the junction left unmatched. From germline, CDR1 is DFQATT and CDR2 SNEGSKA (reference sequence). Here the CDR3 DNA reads TGCAGTGCCCACCTAGCGGGAGACTACAATGAGCAGTTCTTC. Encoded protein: CSAHLAGDYNEQFF.

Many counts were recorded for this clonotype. The CDR3 nucleotides read TGTGCCATCAGTGAGCCGGGGGACACCACAGATACGCAGTATTTT. This encodes CAISEPGDTTDTQYF. The chain recombines TRBV10-3 with TRBJ2-3, with D perhaps given as TRBD1 or TRBD2 (6 bases each). From germline, CDR1 is ENHRY and CDR2 SYGVKD. This CDR3 comprises 15 residues. The ends were cut back, 2 bases at V and 2 bases at J, with 11 bases in the middle.

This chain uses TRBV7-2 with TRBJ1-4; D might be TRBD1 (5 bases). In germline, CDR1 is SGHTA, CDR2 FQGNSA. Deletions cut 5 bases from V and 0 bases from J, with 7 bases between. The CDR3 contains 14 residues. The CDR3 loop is CASSPGSTNEKLFF. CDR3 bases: TGTGCCAGCAGCCCAGGGTCAACTAATGAAAAACTGTTTTTT.

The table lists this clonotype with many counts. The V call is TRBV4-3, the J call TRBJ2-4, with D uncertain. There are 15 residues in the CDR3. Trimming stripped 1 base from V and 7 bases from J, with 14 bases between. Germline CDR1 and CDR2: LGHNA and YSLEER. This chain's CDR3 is CASSQGFASRNIQYF. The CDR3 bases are TGCGCCAGCAGCCAAGGGTTCGCCAGTAGGAACATTCAGTACTTC.